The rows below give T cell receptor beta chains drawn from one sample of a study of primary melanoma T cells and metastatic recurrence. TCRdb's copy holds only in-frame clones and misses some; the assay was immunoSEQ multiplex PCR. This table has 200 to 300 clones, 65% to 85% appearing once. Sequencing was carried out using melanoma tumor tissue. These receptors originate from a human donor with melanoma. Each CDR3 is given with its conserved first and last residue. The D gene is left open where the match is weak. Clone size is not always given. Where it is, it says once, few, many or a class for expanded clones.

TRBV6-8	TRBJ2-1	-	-	CASSYGYNEQFF	TGTGCCAGCAGTTACGGATACAATGAGCAGTTCTTC
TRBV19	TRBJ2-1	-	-	CASSIGVSYNEQFF	TGTGCCAGTAGTATAGGGGTTTCCTACAATGAGCAGTTCTTC
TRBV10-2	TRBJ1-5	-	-	CASTREEGQPQHF	TGCGCCAGCACGAGGGAGGAAGGTCAGCCCCAGCATTTT
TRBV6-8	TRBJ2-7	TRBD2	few	CASSYSLAGAYEQYF	TGTGCCAGCAGTTACTCACTAGCGGGAGCCTACGAGCAGTACTTC
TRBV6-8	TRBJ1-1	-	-	CASKENRGTEAFF	TGTGCCAGCAAGGAAAACCGGGGGACTGAAGCTTTCTTT
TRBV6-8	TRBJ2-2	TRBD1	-	CASKSTGGLELFF	TGTGCCAGCAAGTCGACAGGGGGCCTGGAGCTGTTTTTT
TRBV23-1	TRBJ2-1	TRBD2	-	CASSPGLAGVNEQFF	TGCGCCAGCAGCCCGGGACTAGCGGGAGTGAATGAGCAGTTCTTC
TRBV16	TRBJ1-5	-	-	CASSQSGTRNQPQHF	TGTGCCAGCAGCCAATCGGGGACTAGGAATCAGCCCCAGCATTTT
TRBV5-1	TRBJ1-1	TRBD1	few	CASSLVLGQGASSTEAFF	TGCGCCAGCAGCTTGGTCCTTGGACAGGGGGCGAGTAGCACTGAAGCTTTCTTT
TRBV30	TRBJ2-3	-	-	CAYGKRQIDTQYF	TGTGCCTACGGGAAGAGGCAGATCGATACGCAGTATTTT
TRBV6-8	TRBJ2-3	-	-	CATFRERTDTQYF	TGTGCCACCTTTCGGGAACGCACAGATACGCAGTATTTT
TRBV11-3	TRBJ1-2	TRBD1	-	CASSPEGTGIYGYTF	TGTGCCAGCAGCCCCGAGGGGACAGGGATCTATGGCTACACCTTC
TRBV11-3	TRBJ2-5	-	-	CASSLAGWGSQETQYF	TGTGCCAGCAGCTTGGCGGGTTGGGGGAGCCAAGAGACCCAGTACTTC
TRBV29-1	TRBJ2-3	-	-	CSAHSGEADTQYF	TGCAGCGCACACTCAGGGGAAGCAGATACGCAGTATTTT
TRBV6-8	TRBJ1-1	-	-	CASSYRVRDTEAFF	TGTGCCAGCAGTTACAGGGTAAGGGACACTGAAGCTTTCTTT
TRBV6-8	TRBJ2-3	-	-	CASSSPGQPTDTQYF	TGTGCCAGCAGTTCCCCCGGACAGCCCACAGATACGCAGTATTTT
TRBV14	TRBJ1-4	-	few	CASNNWGEKLFF	TGTGCCAGCAATAACTGGGGTGAAAAACTGTTTTTT
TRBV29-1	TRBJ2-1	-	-	CSVQGRGRLGEQFF	TGCAGCGTTCAGGGGAGGGGGCGATTAGGTGAGCAGTTCTTC
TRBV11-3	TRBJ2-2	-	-	CASSSQASNTGELFF	TGTGCCAGCAGCTCACAGGCCTCGAACACCGGGGAGCTGTTTTTT
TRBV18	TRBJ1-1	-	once	CASSQGDGEAFF	TGTGCCAGCTCACAGGGGGACGGTGAAGCTTTCTTT
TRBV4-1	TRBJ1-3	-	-	CASSQSPDNTIYF	TGCGCCAGCAGCCAAAGCCCTGATAACACCATATATTTT
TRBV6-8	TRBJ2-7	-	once	CASSYLADRTLYEQYF	TGTGCCAGCAGTTACTTAGCCGACAGGACCCTATACGAGCAGTACTTC
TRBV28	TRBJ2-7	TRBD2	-	CTSRSGTSGAYEQYF	TGTACCAGCAGATCCGGGACTAGCGGAGCCTACGAGCAGTACTTC
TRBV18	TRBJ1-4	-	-	CASSPGRTNEKLFF	TGTGCCAGCTCACCGGGTAGGACTAATGAAAAACTGTTTTTT
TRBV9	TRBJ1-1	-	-	CASSLLRGDSFGTEAFF	TGTGCCAGCAGCTTACTCAGAGGGGATAGTTTTGGCACTGAAGCTTTCTTT
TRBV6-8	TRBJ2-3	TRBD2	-	CASSLSGSALTDTQYF	TGTGCCAGCAGTTTGAGCGGGAGCGCTCTTACAGATACGCAGTATTTT
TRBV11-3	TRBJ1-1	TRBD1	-	CASNPQGPTSEAFF	TGTGCCAGCAACCCACAGGGGCCCACCTCTGAAGCTTTCTTT